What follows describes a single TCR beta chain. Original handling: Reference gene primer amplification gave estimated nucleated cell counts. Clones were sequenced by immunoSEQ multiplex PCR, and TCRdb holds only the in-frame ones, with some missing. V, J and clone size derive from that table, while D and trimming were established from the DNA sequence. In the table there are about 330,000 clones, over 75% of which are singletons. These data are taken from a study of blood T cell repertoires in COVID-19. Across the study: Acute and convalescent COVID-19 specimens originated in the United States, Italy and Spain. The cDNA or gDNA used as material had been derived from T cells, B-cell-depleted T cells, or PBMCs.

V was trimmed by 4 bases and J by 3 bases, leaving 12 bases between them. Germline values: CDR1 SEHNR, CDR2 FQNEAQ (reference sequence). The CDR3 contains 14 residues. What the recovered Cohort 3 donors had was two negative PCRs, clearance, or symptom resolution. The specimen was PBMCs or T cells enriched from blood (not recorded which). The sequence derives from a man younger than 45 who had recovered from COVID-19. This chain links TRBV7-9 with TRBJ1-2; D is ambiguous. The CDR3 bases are TGTGCCAGCAGCTCCGAGGGAATATACTATGGCTACACCTTC. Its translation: CASSSEGIYYGYTF.